Shown below are 17 T cell receptor beta chains from a single sample sequenced in a study of cytotoxic CD8 clonotypes in ibrutinib-treated CLL. The assay was immunoSEQ multiplex PCR, and TCRdb's table has in-frame clones only and misses some. Of 97,000 or so clones listed, around 73% are singletons. The sequencing used PBMCs, collected after 12 months of ibrutinib treatment. These receptors originate from a human donor with chronic lymphocytic leukemia.

The rearrangement links TRBV29-1 to TRBJ2-6; D might be TRBD1 (6 bases). Per germline, CDR1 SQVTM and CDR2 ANQGSEA. Trimming pared 4 bases from V and 0 bases from J, leaving 19 bases between. The CDR3 sequence is 18 residues long. The CDR3 region is CSVGLNRAASSGANVLTF. The CDR3 DNA reads TGCAGCGTTGGGCTAAACAGGGCCGCAAGCTCTGGGGCCAACGTCCTGACTTTC.

The chain couples TRBV15 to TRBJ2-7; D is uncertain. The germline V gene has CDR1 LNHNV and CDR2 YYDKDF (reference sequence). Trimming took off 0 bases at V and 3 bases at J, with 9 bases between the two ends. CDR3 length: 14 amino acids. The CDR3 protein is CATSRDGQVYEQYF. The CDR3 DNA follows: TGTGCCACCAGCAGAGATGGGCAGGTCTACGAGCAGTACTTC.

The J gene is TRBJ1-4, the V gene TRBV29-1; a possible D gene is TRBD1 (5 bases). Between the trimmed V and J ends, which lost 0 bases and 5 bases, there was a span of 10 bases. CDR1 SQVTM and CDR2 ANQGSEA come from the germline V gene. The CDR3 length is 14 residues. The CDR3 coding sequence is TGCAGCGTTGAAGACAGTTCAGGGAATGAAAAACTGTTTTTT. Translated, it gives CSVEDSSGNEKLFF. Full variable domain (remainder filled in from reference TRBV29-1 and TRBJ1-4): SAVISQKPSRDICQRGTSLTIQCQVDSQVTMMFWYRQQPGQSLTLIATANQGSEATYESGFVIDKFPISRPNLTFSTLTVSNMSPEDSSIYLCSVEDSSGNEKLFFGSGTQLSVL.

The chain links TRBV30 to TRBJ1-5; no clear D gene. Germline values: CDR1 GTSNPN, CDR2 SVGIG (reference sequence). V lost 2 bases, J lost 0 bases, and 14 bases lay in between. This CDR3 has 16 amino acids. The CDR3 coding sequence is TGTGCCTGGAGTCCTTGGGAGCCCACTAGCAATCAGCCCCAGCATTTT. Protein product: CAWSPWEPTSNQPQHF.

This sequence joins TRBV10-2 and TRBJ1-2, with D perhaps matching TRBD1 (5 bases). The CDR3 spans 14 residues. In germline, CDR1 is WSHSY, CDR2 SAAADI. V was cut by 6 bases and J by 0 bases, with 11 bases left in between. This chain's CDR3 is CASSKGHSNYGYTF. CDR3 in DNA: TGCGCCAGCAGCAAAGGACATTCTAACTATGGCTACACCTTC.

This chain's CDR3 is CASSFGQTYGYTF. For the CDR3, the DNA is TGTGCCAGCAGTTTTGGACAGACGTATGGCTACACCTTC. The V and J genes are TRBV28 and TRBJ1-2, with D possibly being TRBD1 (6 bases). This CDR3 spans 13 amino acids. V was pared by 3 bases and J by 5 bases, with 10 bases between. Germline V CDR1 and CDR2: MDHEN, SYDVKM.

This clone has just one count. V is TRBV11-3 and J is TRBJ1-5; D is undetermined. Trimming cost V 3 bases and J 4 bases, with 13 bases left between them. This CDR3 is built from 15 residues. Germline V gene lookup returns CDR1 SGHNT and CDR2 YENEEA. The CDR3: CASSFPPRTNQPQHF. The CDR3 region has the DNA TGTGCCAGCAGCTTTCCCCCCCGCACAAATCAGCCCCAGCATTTT.

The chain recombines TRBV5-1 with TRBJ2-7; D call uncertain. CDR3 size: 16 residues. V gave up 0 bases and J gave up 2 bases, with 15 bases separating them. The V gene's germline CDR1 is SGHRS and CDR2 YFSETQ. DNA of the CDR3: TGCGCCAGCAGCTTGGGGGCCGGGCCCCCAGCCTACGAGCAGTACTTC. It encodes CASSLGAGPPAYEQYF.

The chain combines TRBV7-9 with TRBJ2-5, with 8 bases that match TRBD1. This CDR3 is 15 amino acids long. Trimming took 4 bases from V and 5 from J; bases not matched to a gene: 9. The germline CDR1 and CDR2 sequences are SEHNR and FQNEAQ (reference sequence). The CDR3 coding sequence is TGTGCCAGCAGCTCCCGGGACAGGAGCAAGGAGACCCAGTACTTC. This translates into CASSSRDRSKETQYF.

The chain carries TRBV7-2 and TRBJ1-1; a weak D match, TRBD1 (5 bases). Germline-derived CDR1 and CDR2 are SGHTA and FQGNSA. Trimming cost V 0 bases and J 0 bases, with 11 bases left between them. The CDR3 loop spans 16 amino acids. The CDR3 bases are TGTGCCAGCAGCTTAGCTGGGGCCGGGGTGAACACTGAAGCTTTCTTT. This codes for CASSLAGAGVNTEAFF.

This clone was recorded a few times. J is TRBJ2-5 and V is TRBV5-4; 7 nucleotides line up with TRBD1. Trimming cost V 4 bases and J 5 bases; bases outside gene matches: 14. Per the germline V gene, CDR1 is SGHNT and CDR2 is YYREEE (reference sequence). The length of the CDR3 is 16 residues. CDR3 sequence (DNA): TGTGCCAGCAGCACCTCGGGGACAGCCCGGCGGGAGACCCAGTACTTC. Its translation: CASSTSGTARRETQYF.

The V call is TRBV19, the J call TRBJ1-1; TRBD1 agrees at 8 bases. The CDR3 covers 13 residues. CDR1 and CDR2 from the germline V gene are LNHDA and SQIVND (reference sequence). The V gene end was trimmed by 6 bases and the J gene end by 3 bases; junction bases not matched to a gene: 3. The CDR3 DNA sequence: TGTGCCAGTAGGCAGGGGGCGGACACTGAAGCTTTCTTT. This encodes CASRQGADTEAFF.

The chain uses TRBV12-5 and TRBJ2-7; the match to TRBD1 covers 9 bases. The germline gives CDR1 LGHNT, CDR2 FRNRAP. The CDR3 is 14 amino acids. V shed 5 bases, J shed 2 bases, and the junction held 4 bases outside the gene matches. CDR3 in DNA: TGTGCTAGTGGTCCCGGACAGGGGCCCTACGAGCAGTACTTC. It yields the protein CASGPGQGPYEQYF.

The rearrangement links TRBV7-2 to TRBJ2-2; D remains ambiguous. The CDR3 is 11 amino acids. Germline-derived CDR1 and CDR2 are SGHTA and FQGNSA. The germline V and J ends were trimmed by 5 bases and 6 bases, with 4 bases remaining between them. CDR3 residues: CASSISGELFF. In nucleotides, the CDR3 is TGTGCCAGCAGCATCTCCGGGGAGCTGTTTTTT.

V gene TRBV29-1 combines with J gene TRBJ2-1; possible D gene TRBD1, 5 bases. V lost 4 bases to trimming and J lost 3 bases, with 7 bases between them. The germline V gene has CDR1 SQVTM and CDR2 ANQGSEA. This CDR3 region has 12 residues. The CDR3 region has the DNA TGCAGCGTTGCCAGGGACTACAATGAGCAGTTCTTC. Residues: CSVARDYNEQFF.

The chain combines TRBV19 with TRBJ2-7; 11 bases fit TRBD1. The CDR3 is 15 amino acids. Germline assignment: CDR1 LNHDA and CDR2 SQIVND (reference sequence). V lost 10 bases to trimming and J lost 7 bases; unmatched junction nucleotides: 15. The CDR3 loop is CATLAPGQGVSEQYF. The CDR3 DNA is TGTGCCACCCTAGCCCCGGGACAGGGGGTATCGGAGCAGTACTTC.

The CDR3 region has the DNA TGCGCCAGCAGCCACACAGATACGCAGTATTTT. This translates into CASSHTDTQYF. The chain has TRBV5-1 and TRBJ2-3; D gene unclear. V lost 4 bases and J lost 2, with 2 bases in between. The CDR3 runs 11 residues. Looked up from germline, CDR1 is SGHRS and CDR2 is YFSETQ.